The entry below gives a single TCR beta chain sequence along with its context. The antigen remains undetermined. V was shortened by 5 bases and J by 4 bases, with 32 bases between the two germline ends. CDR1 and CDR2 (germline): SGHTA, FQGTGA. The CDR3 spans 20 residues. The record originates from a study of T cell responses to AZD1222 COVID-19 vaccine. General study results and limits: Samples come after the peak T cell response, not at day 14. Donors skewed white British and female; clonal diversity was possibly underestimated.

The repertoire was sequenced with immunoSEQ multiplex PCR; TCRdb's copy has only in-frame clones and lacks some. The sample shows some 40,000 clones, about three quarters of them seen only once. The TCR originated in an adult in good health. Sequenced here: peripheral blood, sampled on day 0 of AZD1222 vaccination. J is TRBJ1-2 and V is TRBV7-3; perhaps TRBD1 as D (6 bases). CDR3 coding DNA: TGTGCCAGCAGCCTGTCCTCGGAGGGGACACCTACTCCGCGGATCTATGGCTACACCTTC. This gives the protein CASSLSSEGTPTPRIYGYTF.